The clone carrying this T cell receptor (beta chain) was recorded at least ten times. Its antigen remains unidentified. The sample belongs to a study of CD8+CD57+ T cells in acquired aplastic anemia. Study-level background: On average, sorted CD4+ and CD8+ cells gave 3.2 ug of DNA. Researchers reported that healthy donors averaged about 9.8 million reads for CD4+ cells.

The study's findings and limits: CD8+ Simpson's diversity showed no significant patient-control difference. Patients and controls shared 25 to 30 CD8+ CDR3 sequences, which appeared highly expressed in patients and within their immunodominant clones.

The germline V gene encodes CDR1 MGHDK and CDR2 SYGVNS. This CDR3 has 13 amino acids. Trimming left V 7 bases short and J 3 bases short, with 12 bases between. Genomic DNA templated the TCR beta VDJ and CDR3 profiling. TCRdb analysed the reads with MiXCR anew, one entry per CDR3 protein. The table records 150,000 to 200,000 distinct CDR3 sequences, roughly 47% of them present only once. The clonotype was recovered from a human donor in good health. Input material: sorted CD4+, CD8+, or CD8+CD57+ T cells (not recorded which) from PBMCs. V usage is TRBV25-1 and J usage is TRBJ1-1, with D uncertain. In DNA, the CDR3 is TGTGCCAGCACTAAAAGGTCGGACACTGAAGCTTTCTTT. The encoded protein is CASTKRSDTEAFF.